These 13 T cell receptor beta chains share one sample of origin, sequenced in a study of T cell responses to AZD1222 COVID-19 vaccine. Assay used: immunoSEQ multiplex PCR; TCRdb lists only in-frame clones, some missing. This sample has about 150,000 clones, with 75% to 95% found just once. The material was peripheral blood, obtained on day 0 of AZD1222 vaccination. These receptors originate from an adult in good health.

The rearrangement links TRBV28 to TRBJ1-4; 9 bases agree with TRBD1. Germline V CDR1 and CDR2: MDHEN, SYDVKM. With 5 bases clipped from V and 7 bases from J, the junction kept 8 bases outside the gene matches. The CDR3 sequence is 15 residues long. CDR3 nucleotide sequence: TGTGCCAGCAGTCCGTCGACAGGGGGGACTGAAAAACTGTTTTTT. Translation: CASSPSTGGTEKLFF.

This chain connects TRBV11-2 to TRBJ1-2; 7 positions agree with TRBD1. Germline CDR1 SGHAT, CDR2 FQNNGV. The CDR3 spans 13 residues. V shed 3 bases, J shed 6 bases, and the junction held 4 bases outside the gene matches. CDR3 protein: CASSFTGENGYTF. The CDR3 DNA reads TGTGCCAGCAGCTTTACAGGGGAAAATGGCTACACCTTC.

The chain employs TRBV5-1 and TRBJ2-7; 11 bases map to TRBD1. CDR1 and CDR2 from the germline V gene are SGHRS and YFSETQ. There are 15 residues in the CDR3. V trimming: 4 bases; J trimming: 5 bases; junction bases outside the gene matches: 8. CDR3 DNA sequence: TGCGCCAGCAGCCCATCCGGGACAGGGGGGCACGAGCAGTACTTC. Translated: CASSPSGTGGHEQYF.

This rearrangement joins TRBV9 to TRBJ2-5, with 8 bases aligning to TRBD1. The V gene's germline CDR1 is SGDLS and CDR2 YYNGEE. Trimming cost V 2 bases and J 5 bases; bases outside gene matches: 2. This CDR3 comprises 13 residues. CDR3 loop: CASSVTGVETQYF. The DNA of the CDR3 is TGTGCCAGCAGCGTGACAGGGGTTGAGACCCAGTACTTC. Looking up the rest from reference TRBV9 and TRBJ2-5 gives the full variable domain: DSGVTQTPKHLITATGQRVTLRCSPRSGDLSVYWYQQSLDQGLQFLIQYYNGEERAKGNILERFSAQQFPDLHSELNLSSLELGDSALYFCASSVTGVETQYFGPGTRLLVL.

V usage is TRBV28 and J usage is TRBJ2-3; TRBD2 matches at 8 bases. The CDR3 is 15 residues long. V dropped 4 bases and J dropped 2; count of bases not matched to a gene: 5. Germline V gene lookup returns CDR1 MDHEN and CDR2 SYDVKM. This chain's CDR3 is CASSSGGDLTDTQYF. The CDR3 bases are TGTGCCAGCAGTTCGGGGGGGGACCTCACAGATACGCAGTATTTT.

The rearrangement uses TRBV9 and TRBJ2-5, with a possible D match to TRBD1 (6 bases). Germline loops: CDR1 SGDLS, CDR2 YYNGEE. Trimming removed 1 base at V and 5 bases at J, with 9 bases between. The CDR3 runs 13 residues. The DNA of the CDR3 is TGTGCCAGCAGCGTACCAGGGGCTGAGACCCAGTACTTC. Protein: CASSVPGAETQYF.

This clone showed up just a few times. The V gene is TRBV19, the J gene TRBJ2-1; tentative D call: TRBD2 (5 bases). V lost 3 bases and J 3 bases, leaving 12 bases between the germline ends. The germline gives CDR1 LNHDA, CDR2 SQIVND (reference sequence). The CDR3 is 15 residues long. The CDR3 protein is CASSINSDNYNEQFF. CDR3 in DNA: TGTGCCAGTAGTATTAATAGCGACAACTACAATGAGCAGTTCTTC. The full variable domain, completed using reference TRBV19 and TRBJ2-1, is DGGITQSPKYLFRKEGQNVTLSCEQNLNHDAMYWYRQDPGQGLRLIYYSQIVNDFQKGDIAEGYSVSREKKESFPLTVTSAQKNPTAFYLCASSINSDNYNEQFFGPGTRLTVL.

The chain combines TRBV15 with TRBJ1-4; D call uncertain. The germline gives CDR1 LNHNV, CDR2 YYDKDF (reference sequence). With 5 bases removed from V and 0 bases from J, the gap between germline ends came to 16 bases. The CDR3 length is 17 residues. The CDR3 DNA is TGTGCCACCAGCGGATCCCCCCCTGGGGCAACTAATGAAAAACTGTTTTTT. It is translated as CATSGSPPGATNEKLFF. Using reference TRBV15 and TRBJ1-4 for the parts outside the CDR3, the full variable domain is DAMVIQNPRYQVTQFGKPVTLSCSQTLNHNVMYWYQQKSSQAPKLLFHYYDKDFNNEADTPDNFQSRRPNTSFCFLDIRSPGLGDTAMYLCATSGSPPGATNEKLFFGSGTQLSVL.

V gene TRBV5-5 combines with J gene TRBJ2-3; D uncertain. The CDR3 loop spans 13 amino acids. Looked up from germline, CDR1 is SGHKS and CDR2 is YYEKEE (reference sequence). Trimming shortened V by 1 base and J by 6 bases, and 9 bases separated the two germline ends. The CDR3 DNA follows: TGTGCCAGCAGCTTGATTAGTCGGGATACGCAGTATTTT. Translation: CASSLISRDTQYF. The full variable domain, completed using reference TRBV5-5 and TRBJ2-3, is DAGVTQSPTHLIKTRGQQVTLRCSPISGHKSVSWYQQVLGQGPQFIFQYYEKEERGRGNFPDRFSARQFPNYSSELNVNALLLGDSALYLCASSLISRDTQYFGPGTRLTVL.

The chain uses TRBV19 and TRBJ1-6; D uncertain. The ends were cut back, 0 bases at V and 5 bases at J, with 8 bases in the middle. Looked up from germline, CDR1 is LNHDA and CDR2 is SQIVND (reference sequence). The CDR3 is 15 amino acids. CDR3 loop: CASSIDRRNNSPLHF. CDR3 DNA: TGTGCCAGTAGTATAGATCGCAGAAATAATTCACCCCTCCACTTT.

This clone was seen only a few times. The chain uses TRBV5-1 and TRBJ1-1; TRBD1 agrees at 8 bases. This CDR3 has 15 amino acids. The germline CDR1 and CDR2 sequences are SGHRS and YFSETQ. V lost 4 bases, J lost 1 base, and 6 bases stayed unmatched. Written as DNA, the CDR3 is TGCGCCAGCAGCCTTCAGGGGGCAGCGAACACTGAAGCTTTCTTT. This gives the protein CASSLQGAANTEAFF.

This sequence joins TRBV7-2 and TRBJ2-1; unclear D gene. This CDR3 is built from 15 residues. Germline V gives CDR1 SGHTA, CDR2 FQGNSA. V was clipped by 0 bases and J by 7 bases, with 13 bases between them. The CDR3 sequence: CASSLALGFANEQFF. The CDR3 bases are TGTGCCAGCAGCTTAGCGCTTGGTTTCGCGAATGAGCAGTTCTTC.

J is TRBJ1-5 and V is TRBV19; D remains ambiguous. The CDR3 is 15 residues long. Germline CDR1 LNHDA, CDR2 SQIVND (reference sequence). The V end was cut by 6 bases, the J end by 2 bases, with 14 bases between. The DNA of the CDR3 is TGTGCCAGTAGAGGGTCTGGGGAGGGCAATCAGCCCCAGCATTTT. Residues: CASRGSGEGNQPQHF.